This T cell receptor beta chain was sequenced during a study of memory CD4+ T cells and cytomegalovirus serostatus. Measured with immunoSEQ multiplex PCR; TCRdb has only the in-frame clones, and not every one. Among about 52,000 clones listed, around 78% were seen once. Single viable CD3+CD4+CD8-CD45RO+ cells were sorted as the memory CD4+ T cells. CD4+ T cells were isolated by positive magnetic selection. Study-wide points: The CMV-associated TCR signature appears largely within the CD4+ memory repertoire. About 40% of the roughly 150 known CMV-associated TCRbeta sequences appeared in CD4+ memory.

Trimming took 5 bases from V and 5 from J, leaving 7 bases between them. This CDR3 is built from 11 residues. The germline V gene encodes CDR1 LNHDA and CDR2 SQIVND (reference sequence). Turning to this clone: The antigen is unknown.

Input material: memory CD4+ T cells from blood. The chain is built from TRBV19 and TRBJ2-7; D ambiguous. The TCR was taken from an adult in good health and CMV-seronegative. The CDR3, as DNA: TGTGCCAGTAGTCAGCAGCACGAGCAGTACTTC. Protein: CASSQQHEQYF.